What follows describes a single TCR beta chain. Its antigen is currently not known. No qualities accompany the bases; no much larger clone lies one base away. The data were taken from a study of identical twins listed by TCRdb under 2016. Background on the whole study: TCR alpha and beta repertoires from monozygotic twins, unrelated adults of various ages and cord blood were deep-sequenced to test whether fetal clonotypes persist. Replicate twin experiments were performed at different times using different library preparation protocols to rule out contamination. Paper-wide results and their limitations: Compared with coincidental sharing between unrelated individuals, out-of-frame TCR alpha sequences shared between twins had an excess of sequences with low generation probability. Excess twin sharing in beta out-of-frame sequences was weaker because fewer shared sequences lowered the signal-to-noise ratio. In monozygotic twins, out-of-frame TCR alpha sharing was systematically underestimated by recombination models, although the models agreed with sharing between unrelated individuals. Zero-insertion analyses could be partly confounded by invariant T cells such as MAIT and iNKT, though diverse VJ usage argued against such confounding for most clonotypes. Conclusions relied on cross-sectional statistical analysis, since the same donors could not be followed over many years. Fewer insertions were carried by abundant cord blood beta clonotypes; a weaker similar trend was observed in young adult naive repertoires, while no such trend was observed in memory repertoires.

Only healthy Caucasian donors were included. Per the germline V gene, SGHVS is the CDR1 and FNYEAQ is the CDR2. From the cysteine through the phenylalanine, the CDR3 covers 14 amino acids. Solely the CDR3 DNA is kept, with 42 bases framed from the first base. V sheds 5 bases and J sheds 1 base, leaving 11 bases between their ends. The protocol used for the library was 5' RACE. This sample was sequenced with an Illumina HiSeq 2000. A universal primer binding site was added through template switching, and the final cDNA carried a unique molecular identifier so that TCR cDNA molecules could be counted accurately. Specific primers in the conserved constant-segment region were used to synthesize first-strand cDNA for the TCR alpha and beta chains. To control for contamination, every cDNA library carried two barcodes: a SMART-Mk sample barcode plus Illumina barcodes. TruSeq adapter sequences along with Illumina sample barcodes were introduced in two successive PCR steps. The Illumina HiSeq platform was used with custom primers to sequence TCR alpha and beta cDNA libraries. As for how the authors treated the data: MiGEC was used to process raw reads and extract unique molecular identifiers, and MiXCR was used to find CDR3 positions. Recombination models were inferred per individual with the repgenHMM and IGoR tools using an EM algorithm. Shared clonotypes were analyzed with the tcR package in R, and sharing was normalized by the product of cloneset sizes. To study raw recombination without the effects of thymic and clonal selection, out-of-frame nonproductive sequences were analyzed. In TCRdb, the public reads were trimmed at Q25 with fastp and aligned with MiXCR, with productive beta chains retained. Rows are combined by CDR3 protein, so each entry shows the most common genes and DNA. The V and J calls, along with clone size, are taken from TCRdb and not from the paper's own processing. For this sample there are around 1.7 million distinct CDR3 sequences; less than 40% appear just once. The biggest ten clones account for about 0.27% of the sample.

The TCR comes from a newborn girl in good health. The V and J segments used are TRBV7-6 and TRBJ1-1; the D gene is not confidently resolved. Sequences were obtained from cord blood. The sequenced DNA: TGTGCCAGCAGCCGAAAGTCGGGGAACACTGAAGCTTTCTTT. This gives the protein CASSRKSGNTEAFF.